This is a list of T cell receptor beta chains from one sample in a study of blood T cells in healthy people across ages. TCRdb reprocessed the 5' RACE reads with MiXCR, giving one entry per CDR3 protein. This sample yields about 900,000 distinct CDR3 sequences, of which 48% are seen a single time; about an eighth belongs to the top ten. Material for sequencing was blood. These receptors all stem from a man between 25 and 39 years old in good health. Each CDR3 is given with its conserved first and last residue.

J: TRBJ1-2; V: TRBV12-3/TRBV12-4; CDR3: CASSLTGLANYGYTF
J: NA; V: TRBV20-1; CDR3: CSARDFRGADGEQYF
J: TRBJ2-3; V: TRBV4-3; CDR3: CASSRTGINLGADTQYF
J: TRBJ1-6; V: TRBV9; CDR3: CASSGGTADSYNSPLHF
J: TRBJ1-4; V: TRBV2; CDR3: CASTPQRRQGGEKLFF
J: TRBJ2-2; V: TRBV12-5; CDR3: CASGLVPPGELFF
J: TRBJ1-2; V: TRBV28; CDR3: CASSLGNREYYGYTF
J: TRBJ2-1; V: TRBV6-2/TRBV6-3; CDR3: CASSWSSHNEQFF
J: TRBJ2-1; V: TRBV7-9; CDR3: CASSAELAASYNEQFF
J: TRBJ1-4; V: TRBV20-1; CDR3: CSASRWGRVHSISEKLFF
J: TRBJ2-7; V: TRBV9; CDR3: CASSPTLVGTAYEQYF
J: TRBJ2-3; V: TRBV14; CDR3: CASSQSAGQSTQYF
J: TRBJ2-5; V: TRBV11-2; CDR3: CASSFGTAQETQYF
J: TRBJ1-4; V: TRBV2; CDR3: CASSATGGSREKLFF
J: TRBJ2-3; V: TRBV20-1; CDR3: CSARERTSGGHADTQYF
J: TRBJ2-5; V: TRBV29-1; CDR3: CSVGQVQETQYF
J: TRBJ1-2; V: TRBV4-3; CDR3: CASSQTGLYGYTF
J: TRBJ2-3; V: TRBV6-5; CDR3: CASTQFATGREDTQYF
J: TRBJ2-3; V: TRBV5-1; CDR3: CASSPGKVAADTQYF
J: TRBJ1-2; V: TRBV28; CDR3: CASSSNDLLGYYGYTF
J: TRBJ1-1; V: TRBV3-1; CDR3: CASSQVGSNTEAFF
J: TRBJ2-7; V: TRBV4-2; CDR3: CASSSRSQGSGNHYTQYF
J: TRBJ2-5; V: TRBV7-9; CDR3: CASSPRTSGNQETQYF
J: TRBJ1-2; V: TRBV5-1; CDR3: CASSLEGGRRGYGYTF
J: TRBJ2-3; V: TRBV12-3/TRBV12-4; CDR3: CASSIPAGERTQYF
J: TRBJ1-6; V: TRBV29-1; CDR3: CSPLETNSPLHF
J: TRBJ2-5; V: TRBV13; CDR3: CASSPTSGGTQETQYF
J: TRBJ2-2; V: TRBV6-5; CDR3: CASSYSIIGRGTGGELFF
J: TRBJ2-7; V: TRBV29-1; CDR3: CSAKAESYEQYF
J: TRBJ1-1; V: TRBV28; CDR3: CASSLRYQAFF
J: TRBJ1-5; V: TRBV20-1; CDR3: CSARESGVSNQPQHF
J: TRBJ2-7; V: TRBV20-1; CDR3: CSAILAGGPLYEQYF
J: TRBJ2-7; V: TRBV7-2; CDR3: CASTPGPASSYEQYF
J: TRBJ1-2; V: TRBV28; CDR3: CASSFESATNYGYTF
J: TRBJ2-1; V: TRBV5-5; CDR3: CASSLVGTSGGYTYNEQFF
J: TRBJ1-1; V: TRBV6-5; CDR3: CASGWTGGTEAFF
J: TRBJ2-5; V: TRBV11-3; CDR3: CASSLIMSAKETQYF
J: TRBJ2-5; V: TRBV28; CDR3: CASQTLGREQYF
J: TRBJ2-1; V: TRBV12-3/TRBV12-4; CDR3: CASSFRLALYNEQFF
J: TRBJ2-1; V: TRBV5-5; CDR3: CASSSEASSYNEQFF
J: TRBJ2-3; V: TRBV4-1; CDR3: CASSQVGTERDTQYF
J: TRBJ2-1; V: TRBV24-1; CDR3: CATSDPRRNEQFF
J: TRBJ2-1; V: TRBV4-2; CDR3: CASSPPPSGDYNEQFF
J: TRBJ1-5; V: TRBV20-1; CDR3: CSALNRLRNQPQHF
J: TRBJ1-2; V: TRBV20-1; CDR3: CSSRELSSGYTF
J: TRBJ2-1; V: TRBV9; CDR3: CASSRSPPGSSYNEQFF
J: TRBJ2-1; V: TRBV6-2/TRBV6-3; CDR3: CASTWDSSYNEQFF
J: TRBJ2-4; V: TRBV7-9; CDR3: CASSTLRTGRADAKNIQYF
J: TRBJ2-3; V: TRBV6-2/TRBV6-3; CDR3: CASNVRGPSNTDTQYF
J: TRBJ2-5; V: TRBV5-6; CDR3: CASSLSQGDRSKETQYF
J: TRBJ2-2; V: TRBV4-2; CDR3: CASSQEAGGTGELFF
J: TRBJ2-5; V: TRBV7-8; CDR3: CASSLAGRLETQYF
J: TRBJ2-3; V: TRBV11-2; CDR3: CASSLAPHTDTQYF